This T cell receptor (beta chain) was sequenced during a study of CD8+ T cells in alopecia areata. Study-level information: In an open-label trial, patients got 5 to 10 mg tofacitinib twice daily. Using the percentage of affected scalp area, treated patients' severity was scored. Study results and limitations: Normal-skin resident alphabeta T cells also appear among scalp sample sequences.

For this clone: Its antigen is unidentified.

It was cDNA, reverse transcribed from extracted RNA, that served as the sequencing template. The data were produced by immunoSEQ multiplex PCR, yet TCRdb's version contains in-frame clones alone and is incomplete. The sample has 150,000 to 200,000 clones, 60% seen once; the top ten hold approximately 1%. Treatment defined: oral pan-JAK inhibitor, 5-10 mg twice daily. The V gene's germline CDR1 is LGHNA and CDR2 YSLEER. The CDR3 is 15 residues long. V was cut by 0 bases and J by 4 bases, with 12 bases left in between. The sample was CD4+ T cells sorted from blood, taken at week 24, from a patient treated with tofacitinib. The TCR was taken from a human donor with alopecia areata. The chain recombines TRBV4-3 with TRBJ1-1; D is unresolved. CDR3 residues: CASSQEWGFSTEAFF. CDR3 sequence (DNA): TGCGCCAGCAGCCAAGAATGGGGTTTCAGCACTGAAGCTTTCTTT.